Listed below are T cell receptor beta chains from one sample, sequenced in a study of shared clonotypes between healthy human individuals. TCRdb's table, derived via immunoSEQ multiplex PCR, lists solely in-frame clones and lacks some. Among about 2.4 million clones listed, 90% to 95% were seen once. Sample: naive CD4+ T cells from PBMCs. These receptor sequences come from a young man in good health. Some clones in this sample may be carry-over from other donors' samples. The CDR3 runs from the conserved cysteine through the conserved F or W.

j_call v_call cdr3_aa
TRBJ1-6 TRBV25-1 CASSLGGLGNSPLHF
TRBJ2-1 TRBV10-2 CASSESRLLLEQFF
TRBJ2-7 TRBV30 CAWSLKGAGEYEQYF
TRBJ1-2 TRBV4-1 CASSQPGTGRPTDGYTF
TRBJ1-6 TRBV27 CASSRDRGLNASPLHF
TRBJ2-3 TRBV11-2 CASSRGDTFTDTQYF
TRBJ2-2 TRBV5-1 CASSLALAGGVASGELFF
TRBJ2-7 TRBV14 CASSQVAGYEQYF
TRBJ2-1 TRBV28 CASSLRRQGRAGGEQFF
TRBJ1-1 TRBV28 CASSLQASSITEAFF
TRBJ2-3 TRBV29-1 CSAVGTDTQYF
TRBJ1-4 TRBV10-3 CAISFDRAANEKLFF
TRBJ2-2 TRBV27 CASSSIGQSGELFF
TRBJ1-1 TRBV19 CASIGDWNTEAFF
TRBJ2-3 TRBV5-1 CASSLRQVGTDTQYF
TRBJ2-1 TRBV11-3 CASSKGTDNEQFF
TRBJ2-2 TRBV30 CAWSGAPNTGELFF
TRBJ2-1 TRBV7-2 CASSHGPYNEQFF
TRBJ1-1 TRBV10-3 CAISADRGDTEAFF
TRBJ1-3 TRBV9 CASSAFSTSGNTIYF